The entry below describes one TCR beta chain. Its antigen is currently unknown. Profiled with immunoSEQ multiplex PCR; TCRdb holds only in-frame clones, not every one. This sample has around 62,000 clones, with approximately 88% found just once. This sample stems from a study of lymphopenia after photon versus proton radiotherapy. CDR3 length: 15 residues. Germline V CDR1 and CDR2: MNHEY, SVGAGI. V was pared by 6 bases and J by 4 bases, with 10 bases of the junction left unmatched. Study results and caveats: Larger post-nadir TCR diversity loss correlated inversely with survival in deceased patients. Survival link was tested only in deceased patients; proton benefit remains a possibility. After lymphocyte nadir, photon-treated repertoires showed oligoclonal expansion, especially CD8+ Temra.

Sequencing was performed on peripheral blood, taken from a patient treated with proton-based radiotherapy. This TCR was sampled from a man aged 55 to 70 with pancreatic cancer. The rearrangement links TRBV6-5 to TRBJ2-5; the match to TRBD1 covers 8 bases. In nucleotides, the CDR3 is TGTGCCAGCAGGATGGACAGGGCGGCGGGAGAGACCCAGTACTTC. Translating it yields CASRMDRAAGETQYF.